Listed below are T cell receptor beta chains from one sample, sequenced in a study of a mutant IDH1 vaccine in newly diagnosed glioma. Generated by immunoSEQ multiplex PCR, the TCRdb table keeps only in-frame clones and is missing some. The sample gives over 20,000 clones, about 80% of which show up once; roughly 8% is in the top ten. Their target antigens are unknown. The sequences come from PBMCs, collected from a glioma patient whose treatment included an IDH1 peptide vaccine. These receptors were collected from a man aged 40-55 years with glioma. The CDR3 runs from the conserved cysteine through the conserved F or W. D genes are given only for firm matches. Size is omitted from some rows. Given values are once, few, many or a class for expanded clones.

clone_size	v_call	j_call	cdr3_length	d_call	cdr3_aa	cdr3_nt
.	TRBV2	TRBJ1-2	15	.	CASNFGRAANYGYTF	TGTGCCAGCAACTTTGGCAGGGCCGCTAACTATGGCTACACCTTC
.	TRBV5-1	TRBJ2-7	14	TRBD1	CASSLAAGGHEQYF	TGCGCCAGCAGCTTGGCTGCAGGGGGCCACGAGCAGTACTTC
.	TRBV25-1	TRBJ1-1	14	TRBD1	CASSEGQGRTEAFF	TGTGCCAGCAGTGAGGGACAGGGGAGGACTGAAGCTTTCTTT
.	TRBV28	TRBJ1-3	12	.	CASSLPGNTIYF	TGTGCCAGCAGCCTTCCGGGAAACACCATATATTTT
.	TRBV7-8	TRBJ2-7	14	.	CASSSNRDTYEQYF	TGTGCCAGCAGCTCCAACAGGGATACTTACGAGCAGTACTTC
.	TRBV5-1	TRBJ2-3	14	.	CASSPGGGTDTQYF	TGCGCCAGCAGCCCCGGGGGTGGCACAGATACGCAGTATTTT
.	TRBV30	TRBJ2-1	16	TRBD2	CAWSRRLAGGSNEQFF	TGTGCCTGGAGTCGACGACTAGCGGGAGGGTCGAATGAGCAGTTCTTC
once	TRBV30	TRBJ1-2	14	.	CAWSVRGFFYGYTF	TGTGCCTGGAGTGTAAGGGGGTTTTTCTATGGCTACACCTTC
once	TRBV25-1	TRBJ1-3	16	.	CASSEKVNVAGNTIYF	TGTGCCAGCAGTGAAAAGGTCAATGTAGCTGGAAACACCATATATTTT
.	TRBV18	TRBJ1-3	17	TRBD1	CASSPRSGQSSGNTIYF	TGTGCCAGCTCACCACGGTCGGGACAGAGCTCTGGAAACACCATATATTTT
few	TRBV7-6	TRBJ1-5	16	.	CAIRTTTGSPNQPQHF	TGTGCCATCAGGACTACGACAGGTTCCCCCAATCAGCCCCAGCATTTT
.	TRBV10-1	TRBJ1-2	14	.	CASSESGRLYGYTF	TGCGCCAGCAGTGAGAGTGGGAGACTCTATGGCTACACCTTC
.	TRBV5-6	TRBJ1-1	15	TRBD1	CASSRRTGLNTEAFF	TGTGCCAGCAGCCGAAGGACAGGGCTGAACACTGAAGCTTTCTTT
.	TRBV29-1	TRBJ2-2	14	.	CSVRGQENTGELFF	TGCAGCGTTCGGGGACAAGAGAACACCGGGGAGCTGTTTTTT
.	TRBV9	TRBJ2-3	12	.	CASSPEGDTQYF	TGTGCCAGCAGCCCAGAAGGGGATACGCAGTATTTT
.	TRBV4-3	TRBJ2-2	14	.	CASRTRGITGELFF	TGCGCCAGCAGGACACGGGGGATCACCGGGGAGCTGTTTTTT
.	TRBV2	TRBJ2-3	14	.	CASTSGLVTHTQYF	TGTGCCAGCACCTCTGGCCTAGTTACCCATACGCAGTATTTT
.	TRBV19	TRBJ1-3	14	.	CASSMSRGSDTIYF	TGTGCCAGTAGTATGAGCCGGGGCTCGGACACCATATATTTT
.	TRBV15	TRBJ2-5	16	.	CATSRDWGPVQETQYF	TGTGCCACCAGCAGAGACTGGGGTCCCGTCCAAGAGACCCAGTACTTC
.	TRBV4-3	TRBJ2-5	15	.	CASSLGLTRGETQYF	TGCGCCAGCAGCCTGGGACTCACGCGGGGAGAGACCCAGTACTTC
.	TRBV7-9	TRBJ2-1	14	TRBD2	CASSFSGRLDEQFF	TGTGCCAGCAGCTTTAGCGGGAGGCTGGATGAGCAGTTCTTC
.	TRBV7-2	TRBJ2-2	16	TRBD1	CASSLGWTGRTGELFF	TGTGCCAGCAGCTTAGGCTGGACAGGACGCACCGGGGAGCTGTTTTTT
.	TRBV11-2	TRBJ2-7	15	TRBD2	CASSLAQRGEREQYF	TGTGCCAGCAGCTTAGCCCAGCGGGGGGAACGAGAGCAGTACTTC
.	TRBV5-6	TRBJ1-2	16	TRBD1	CASSPLRDRGTRGYTF	TGTGCCAGCAGCCCACTCCGGGACAGGGGGACTCGCGGCTACACCTTC
.	TRBV19	TRBJ2-2	13	TRBD2	CASSIVGGGWLFF	TGTGCCAGTAGTATTGTTGGGGGGGGTTGGCTGTTTTTT
few	TRBV28	TRBJ1-1	16	.	CASITRGDLGNTEAFF	TGTGCCAGCATAACTAGGGGGGACTTGGGGAACACTGAAGCTTTCTTT
.	TRBV5-6	TRBJ1-5	14	.	CASSGGAGFSPQHF	TGTGCCAGCAGTGGCGGGGCAGGGTTTTCGCCCCAGCATTTT
.	TRBV30	TRBJ2-6	13	.	CAWSVQGINVLTF	TGTGCCTGGAGTGTACAGGGTATCAACGTCCTGACTTTC
once	TRBV5-5	TRBJ1-1	15	.	CASSLNVRRNTEAFF	TGTGCCAGCAGCTTAAATGTCAGACGCAACACTGAAGCTTTCTTT
few	TRBV19	TRBJ1-1	15	.	CASSIVEGGRTEAFF	TGTGCCAGTAGTATAGTGGAGGGGGGAAGGACTGAAGCTTTCTTT
few	TRBV9	TRBJ2-5	13	.	CASSGGVGETQYF	TGTGCCAGCAGCGGGGGGGTTGGCGAGACCCAGTACTTC
few	TRBV27	TRBJ1-2	15	TRBD1	CASSLDGTGNYGYTF	TGTGCCAGCAGTTTAGACGGGACAGGGAACTATGGCTACACCTTC
.	TRBV10-2	TRBJ2-1	14	TRBD2	CASNGLAGNNEQFF	TGCGCCAGCAACGGACTAGCGGGGAACAATGAGCAGTTCTTC
.	TRBV10-2	TRBJ1-1	13	.	CASSEVYNTEAFF	TGCGCCAGCAGTGAAGTGTATAACACTGAAGCTTTCTTT
.	TRBV18	TRBJ2-7	14	.	CASSFGGGSYEQYF	TGTGCCAGCTCATTCGGAGGGGGATCCTACGAGCAGTACTTC
.	TRBV27	TRBJ1-2	14	.	CASSFGGANYGYTF	TGTGCCAGCAGTTTTGGCGGAGCTAACTATGGCTACACCTTC
.	TRBV7-9	TRBJ2-2	16	.	CASSLTALQNTGELFF	TGTGCCAGCAGCTTAACGGCTTTACAGAACACCGGGGAGCTGTTTTTT
.	TRBV9	TRBJ2-3	15	.	CASTLRFSSTDTQYF	TGTGCCAGCACCCTCCGATTCTCTAGCACAGATACGCAGTATTTT
few	TRBV19	TRBJ1-5	15	TRBD1	CASSGGQGGNQPQHF	TGTGCCAGTAGTGGGGGACAGGGTGGTAATCAGCCCCAGCATTTT
few	TRBV5-5	TRBJ1-6	16	.	CASSPQVLTNNSPLHF	TGTGCCAGCAGTCCCCAGGTGTTGACGAATAATTCACCCCTCCACTTT
.	TRBV6-5	TRBJ2-1	16	TRBD2	CASSSPAGGTGNEQFF	TGTGCCAGCAGTTCCCCGGCGGGGGGGACGGGTAATGAGCAGTTCTTC
few	TRBV2	TRBJ1-2	14	TRBD1	CASSEVTGGTGYTF	TGTGCCAGCAGTGAGGTGACAGGGGGGACGGGGTACACCTTC
.	TRBV5-6	TRBJ1-5	16	.	CASSYQGYLSNQPQHF	TGTGCCAGCAGTTACCAGGGATACCTTAGCAATCAGCCCCAGCATTTT
.	TRBV7-9	TRBJ1-1	16	.	CASSPGVSTRDTEAFF	TGTGCCAGCAGCCCAGGGGTCTCCACTCGGGACACTGAAGCTTTCTTT
.	TRBV21-1	TRBJ2-6	18	.	CASSKETGPHSGANVLTF	TGTGCCAGCAGCAAGGAAACAGGGCCTCACTCTGGGGCCAACGTCCTGACTTTC
.	TRBV27	TRBJ1-6	14	TRBD1	CASSWDRTNSPLHF	TGTGCCAGCAGTTGGGACAGGACTAATTCACCCCTCCACTTT
.	TRBV28	TRBJ2-3	17	.	CASSLSAGLSGVNTQYF	TGTGCCAGCAGTTTATCAGCCGGGTTGAGTGGCGTAAATACGCAGTATTTT
.	TRBV5-6	TRBJ2-7	13	.	CASSLASSYEQYF	TGTGCCAGCAGCTTGGCAAGCTCCTACGAGCAGTACTTC
.	TRBV6-5	TRBJ2-3	15	TRBD2	CASRTSGRSTDTQYF	TGTGCCAGCAGGACTAGCGGGAGGTCTACAGATACGCAGTATTTT
.	TRBV11-3	TRBJ2-3	18	TRBD2	CASSLGGESGAFTDTQYF	TGTGCCAGCAGCTTAGGAGGGGAAAGCGGGGCGTTCACAGATACGCAGTATTTT
.	TRBV11-2	TRBJ2-5	13	TRBD1	CASSPQGAGEQYF	TGTGCCAGCAGCCCACAGGGGGCGGGAGAGCAGTACTTC
.	TRBV29-1	TRBJ2-4	13	.	CSVEWDTKNIQYF	TGCAGCGTTGAATGGGACACCAAAAACATTCAGTACTTC
.	TRBV7-2	TRBJ1-5	15	.	CASSLFQGRNQPQHF	TGTGCCAGCAGCTTATTTCAAGGGCGCAATCAGCCCCAGCATTTT
.	TRBV15	TRBJ2-1	16	.	CATSGASGRTFGEQFF	TGTGCCACCAGCGGAGCCTCCGGGAGAACCTTCGGAGAGCAGTTCTTC